Shown below are 18 T cell receptor beta chains from a single sample sequenced in a study of T cell changes during pregnancy in multiple sclerosis. The repertoire was sequenced with immunoSEQ multiplex PCR; TCRdb's copy has only in-frame clones and lacks some. The data hold about 40,000 clones, with around 90% observed a single time. The sample was CD8+ T cells from peripheral blood mononuclear cells, taken in the first trimester of pregnancy. All receptors come from a female donor with multiple sclerosis, enrolled in a pregnancy study.

The genes are TRBV4-1 and TRBJ1-5; 9 nucleotides agree with TRBD1. Germline trimming cut 7 bases from V and 6 bases from J; bases unmatched to any gene: 10. Germline V gene data show CDR1 as MGHRA and CDR2 as YSYEKL. CDR3 size: 15 residues. The CDR3 sequence: CASKPGQGSGQPQHF. CDR3 nucleotides: TGCGCCAGCAAACCGGGACAGGGTTCCGGTCAGCCCCAGCATTTT.

Sample share makes this clone medium-sized (0.01 to 0.1%). The J gene is TRBJ1-2, the V gene TRBV19, with 9 bases aligning to TRBD1. There are 13 residues in the CDR3. V lost 6 bases and J lost 7; bases outside the gene matches: 6. Germline lookup yields CDR1 LNHDA and CDR2 SQIVND (reference sequence). CDR3 nucleotide sequence: TGTGCCAGTAGGCTCGGGACAGGGCTTGGCTACACCTTC. Protein product: CASRLGTGLGYTF.

The V gene is TRBV13, the J gene TRBJ1-4; 9 nucleotides align to TRBD1. The CDR3 runs 16 residues. The trim removed 9 bases at V and 7 bases at J, leaving 15 bases unmatched. CDR1 is PRHDT, CDR2 FYEKMQ, per germline (reference sequence). Here the CDR3 reads CASERISDRGGEKLFF. CDR3 DNA: TGTGCCAGTGAACGTATATCGGACAGGGGCGGTGAAAAACTGTTTTTT.

This clone was picked up a small number of times. This chain connects TRBV6-4 to TRBJ2-3; the D gene is possibly TRBD2 (5 bases). The ends were cut back, 0 bases at V and 0 bases at J, with 7 bases in the middle. Germline values: CDR1 MRHNA, CDR2 SNTAGT. This CDR3 is built from 15 residues. Here the CDR3 reads CASSDSTGSTDTQYF. CDR3 nucleotides: TGTGCCAGCAGTGACTCTACGGGGAGCACAGATACGCAGTATTTT.

A remark on this clone: The germline gene is not matched at one end of the junction; a read error may be the cause. The V call is TRBV7-7, the J call TRBJ2-7; 7 bases map to TRBD1. Germline CDR1 is SSHAT and CDR2 is FNYEAQ (reference sequence). This CDR3 contains 15 residues. The CDR3 sequence is CASSSRQGGAYEQYF. The CDR3 nucleotides are TGTGCTAGCAGCAGCCGACAGGGTGGGGCCTACGAGCAGTACTTC.

The CDR3 loop reads CASSPPVTGIGGYTF. DNA of the CDR3: TGTGCCAGCTCACCACCGGTGACAGGGATAGGTGGCTACACCTTC. V gene TRBV18 combines with J gene TRBJ1-2, with TRBD1 matching 7 bases. CDR3 length: 15 residues. Germline lookup yields CDR1 KGHSH and CDR2 LQKENI. Trimming cost V 0 bases and J 7 bases; bases outside gene matches: 8.

The chain joins TRBV11-2 to TRBJ2-7; TRBD1 matches at 11 bases. The CDR3 covers 16 residues. V shed 5 bases, J shed 3 bases, and the junction held 9 bases outside the gene matches. Germline-derived CDR1 and CDR2 are SGHAT and FQNNGV. CDR3 in amino acids: CASSHTSGTGGYEQYF. In DNA form, the CDR3 reads TGTGCCAGCAGCCACACGTCGGGGACAGGGGGCTACGAGCAGTACTTC.

The V and J genes are TRBV6-6 and TRBJ1-1, with D tentatively TRBD1 (6 bases). From germline, CDR1 is MNHNY and CDR2 SVGAGI (reference sequence). Between the trimmed V and J ends, which lost 2 bases and 0 bases, there was a span of 13 bases. The CDR3 is 16 amino acids. Written as DNA, the CDR3 is TGTGCCAGCAGTTACCGGCAGGGGCCTATGAACACTGAAGCTTTCTTT. This codes for CASSYRQGPMNTEAFF.

V gene TRBV6-6 combines with J gene TRBJ1-1, with TRBD1 matching 8 bases. The ends lost 10 bases at V and 4 bases at J; junction bases unmatched: 8. The CDR3 is 13 amino acids. Germline CDR1 MNHNY, CDR2 SVGAGI (reference sequence). The CDR3 DNA is TGTGCCAACCAGGGGGCGCCGAGCACTGAAGCTTTCTTT. Translating gives CANQGAPSTEAFF.

V and J are TRBV27 and TRBJ2-1; the D gene is possibly TRBD2 (6 bases). This CDR3 comprises 15 residues. Between the trimmed V and J ends, which lost 2 bases and 0 bases, there was a span of 8 bases. Germline values: CDR1 MNHEY, CDR2 SMNVEV (reference sequence). The CDR3 DNA follows: TGTGCCAGCAGTTTAGACGGGAGCTCCTACAATGAGCAGTTCTTC. Residues: CASSLDGSSYNEQFF.

The chain carries TRBV27 and TRBJ1-4, with 8 bases lining up with TRBD1. Germline V gives CDR1 MNHEY, CDR2 SMNVEV (reference sequence). The CDR3 has 14 residues. V was clipped by 6 bases and J by 3 bases; unmatched bases: 3. Written as DNA, the CDR3 is TGTGCCAGCAGACAGGGGGGCTCTAATGAAAAACTGTTTTTT. Protein: CASRQGGSNEKLFF.

Notes on this clone: The same CDR3 arises from other DNA sequences in this sample as well. The chain employs TRBV6-4 and TRBJ2-3, with TRBD1 matching 8 bases. Trimming removed 0 bases from V and 4 bases from J; junction bases left unmatched: 0. The CDR3 length is 14 residues. Per germline, CDR1 MRHNA and CDR2 SNTAGT. In nucleotides, the CDR3 is TGTGCCAGCAGTGACTCACAGGGGGCAGATACGCAGTATTTT. It codes for CASSDSQGADTQYF.

V is TRBV7-8 and J is TRBJ1-4; D perhaps matches TRBD1 (6 bases). Germline V gives CDR1 SGHVS, CDR2 FQNEAQ. The CDR3 has 16 residues. Trimming left V 1 base short and J 4 bases short, with 13 bases between. The CDR3 is CASSLGWDTYNEKLFF. In nucleotides, the CDR3 is TGTGCCAGCAGCTTAGGATGGGACACATATAATGAAAAACTGTTTTTT.

V and J are TRBV9 and TRBJ1-6; D ambiguous. Trimming pared 7 bases from V and 0 bases from J, leaving 5 bases between. Germline V CDR1 and CDR2: SGDLS, YYNGEE. The CDR3 contains 13 residues. CDR3 sequence: CASAGSYNSPLHF. The CDR3 coding sequence is TGTGCCAGCGCCGGCTCCTATAATTCACCCCTCCACTTT.

A single count supports this clone. The chain couples TRBV7-6 to TRBJ2-2; 8 bases are a match to TRBD2. CDR1 and CDR2 (germline): SGHVS, FNYEAQ. After removal of 3 bases from V and 5 bases from J, the junction contained 8 bases not matched to a gene. The CDR3 has 16 residues. The chain's CDR3 is CASSLNGAGGTGELFF. The DNA of the CDR3 is TGTGCCAGCAGCTTGAACGGGGCGGGAGGTACCGGGGAGCTGTTTTTT.

The chain has TRBV27 and TRBJ2-7; 7 positions agree with TRBD1. CDR3 length equals 16 residues. The germline V gene encodes CDR1 MNHEY and CDR2 SMNVEV (reference sequence). Unmatched junction bases numbered 10, after V lost 5 bases and J lost 0 bases. CDR3 sequence: CASSTGQVTYSYEQYF. The CDR3, as DNA: TGTGCCAGCAGTACCGGACAGGTCACCTACTCCTACGAGCAGTACTTC.

The chain employs TRBV9 and TRBJ1-6, with a tentative D call TRBD1 (5 bases). The germline CDR1 and CDR2 sequences are SGDLS and YYNGEE. V was pared by 6 bases and J by 7 bases, with 14 bases between. The CDR3 runs to 14 residues. The CDR3 coding sequence is TGTGCCAGCAAGGAGGGACGGAACAATTCACCCCTCCACTTT. Translation: CASKEGRNNSPLHF. Full variable domain (rest looked up from reference TRBV9 and TRBJ1-6): DSGVTQTPKHLITATGQRVTLRCSPRSGDLSVYWYQQSLDQGLQFLIQYYNGEERAKGNILERFSAQQFPDLHSELNLSSLELGDSALYFCASKEGRNNSPLHFGNGTRLTVT.

The V and J genes are TRBV27 and TRBJ1-2; 7 nucleotides match TRBD1. This CDR3 comprises 15 residues. The germline gives CDR1 MNHEY, CDR2 SMNVEV (reference sequence). J gave up 6 bases and V 5 bases, and 12 bases lay outside the gene matches. The CDR3 protein is CASSPDRDSLHGYTF. The DNA for the CDR3 is TGTGCCAGCAGTCCCGACAGGGATTCTCTGCATGGCTACACCTTC.